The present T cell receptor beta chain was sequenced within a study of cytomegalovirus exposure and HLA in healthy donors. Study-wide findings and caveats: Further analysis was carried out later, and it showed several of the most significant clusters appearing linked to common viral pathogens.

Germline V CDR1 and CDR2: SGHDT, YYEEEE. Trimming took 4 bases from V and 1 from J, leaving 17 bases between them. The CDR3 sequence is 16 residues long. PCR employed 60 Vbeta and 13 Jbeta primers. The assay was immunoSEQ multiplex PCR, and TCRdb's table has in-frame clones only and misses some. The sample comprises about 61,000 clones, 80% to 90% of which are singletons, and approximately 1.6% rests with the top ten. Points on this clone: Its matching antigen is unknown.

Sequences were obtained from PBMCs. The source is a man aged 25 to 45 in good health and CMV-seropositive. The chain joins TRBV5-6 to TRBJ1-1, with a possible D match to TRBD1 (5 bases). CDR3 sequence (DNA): TGTGCCAGCAGCCCCGAAACAGGTTCATGGAACACTGAAGCTTTCTTT. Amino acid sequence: CASSPETGSWNTEAFF.